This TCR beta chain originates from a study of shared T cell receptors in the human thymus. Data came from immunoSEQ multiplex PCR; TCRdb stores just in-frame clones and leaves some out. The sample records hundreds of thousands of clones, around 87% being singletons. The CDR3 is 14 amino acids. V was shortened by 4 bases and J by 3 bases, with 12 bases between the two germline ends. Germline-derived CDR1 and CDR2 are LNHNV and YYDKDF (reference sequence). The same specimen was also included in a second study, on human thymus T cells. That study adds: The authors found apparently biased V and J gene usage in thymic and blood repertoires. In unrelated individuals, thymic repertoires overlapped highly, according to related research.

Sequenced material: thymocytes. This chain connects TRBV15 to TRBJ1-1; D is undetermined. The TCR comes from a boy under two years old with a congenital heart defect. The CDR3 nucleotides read TGTGCCACCAGCAATTCAGTCATTTACACTGAAGCTTTCTTT. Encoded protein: CATSNSVIYTEAFF.